What follows are 19 T cell receptor beta chains derived from one specimen sequenced in a study of radiotherapy plus CTLA-4 blockade in lung cancer. The method was immunoSEQ multiplex PCR; TCRdb's version includes in-frame clones alone and lacks a portion of them. Among roughly 32,000 clones listed, 70% were seen once. Sample: peripheral blood, taken from a patient treated with radiotherapy plus ipilimumab. These receptors all stem from a human donor with non-small cell lung cancer who had stable disease on radiotherapy plus ipilimumab.

The chain is built from TRBV7-2 and TRBJ2-7; maybe TRBD1 (5 bases). The germline CDR1 and CDR2 sequences are SGHTA and FQGNSA. V was clipped by 3 bases and J by 2 bases, with 11 bases between them. CDR3 length equals 14 residues. The CDR3 region has the DNA TGTGCCAGCAGCTTCAACCAGGGCCCCTACGAGCAGTACTTC. Protein sequence: CASSFNQGPYEQYF.

J is TRBJ2-2 and V is TRBV29-1; no clear D gene. Trimming left V 7 bases short and J 1 base short, with 13 bases between. The CDR3 extends over 14 amino acids. Germline V gives CDR1 SQVTM, CDR2 ANQGSEA. CDR3 protein: CSALSRGNTGELFF. DNA for the CDR3: TGCAGCGCTCTATCCCGAGGGAACACCGGGGAGCTGTTTTTT.

The rearrangement joins TRBV30 to TRBJ2-7; the D gene is possibly TRBD2 (5 bases). Between the trimmed V and J ends, which lost 2 bases and 2 bases, there was a span of 16 bases. CDR1 and CDR2 from the germline V gene are GTSNPN and SVGIG (reference sequence). This CDR3 spans 15 amino acids. The CDR3, as DNA: TGTGCCTGGAGTCGCGGAGGACCAGGAACCTACGAGCAGTACTTC. Translated, it gives CAWSRGGPGTYEQYF. The whole variable domain, remainder taken from reference TRBV30 and TRBJ2-7, is SQTIHQWPATLVQPVGSPLSLECTVEGTSNPNLYWYRQAAGRGLQLLFYSVGIGQISSEVPQNLSASRPQDRQFILSSKKLLLSDSGFYLCAWSRGGPGTYEQYFGPGTRLTVT.

This chain connects TRBV27 to TRBJ2-3, with D possibly matching TRBD1 (6 bases). The CDR3 length is 17 residues. CDR1 MNHEY and CDR2 SMNVEV come from the germline V gene (reference sequence). The V and J ends lost 3 bases and 4 bases respectively, with 20 bases between them. CDR3 sequence (DNA): TGTGCCAGCAGTTTGTGCCTGGGGGCCGAGGTGGCAGATACGCAGTATTTT. Protein product: CASSLCLGAEVADTQYF.

The chain joins TRBV6-1 to TRBJ2-2; perhaps TRBD1 as D (5 bases). The CDR3 consists of 14 residues. Germline CDR1 is MNHNS and CDR2 is SASEGT. Deletions cut 4 bases from V and 4 bases from J, with 10 bases between. The CDR3 DNA sequence: TGTGCCAGCAGTGGCGGACACCCCACCGGGGAGCTGTTTTTT. Translated: CASSGGHPTGELFF.

This chain joins TRBV5-1 and TRBJ2-7, with 14 bases aligning to TRBD2. Germline values: CDR1 SGHRS, CDR2 YFSETQ. CDR3 length equals 17 residues. V trimming: 4 bases; J trimming: 2 bases; junction bases outside the gene matches: 8. The CDR3 loop is CASSAGLAGAQTYEQYF. CDR3 DNA sequence: TGCGCCAGCAGCGCGGGACTAGCGGGAGCTCAGACCTACGAGCAGTACTTC. Full variable domain (remainder filled in from reference TRBV5-1 and TRBJ2-7): KAGVTQTPRYLIKTRGQQVTLSCSPISGHRSVSWYQQTPGQGLQFLFEYFSETQRNKGNFPGRFSGRQFSNSRSEMNVSTLELGDSALYLCASSAGLAGAQTYEQYFGPGTRLTVT.

This clone showed up just a few times. This rearrangement joins TRBV11-2 to TRBJ2-3, with 7 bases lining up with TRBD2. The V and J ends lost 3 bases and 1 base, in that order; junction bases with no gene match: 13. The CDR3 is made up of 18 amino acids. Germline loops: CDR1 SGHAT, CDR2 FQNNGV. The CDR3, as DNA: TGTGCCAGCAGCTTTAAAGGGTTTGCTAGCGGTCGCACAGATACGCAGTATTTT. It yields the protein CASSFKGFASGRTDTQYF.

This clone was counted a few times. The chain couples TRBV5-4 to TRBJ2-7, with 12 bases that match TRBD1. The length of the CDR3 is 16 residues. Germline CDR1 and CDR2: SGHNT and YYREEE (reference sequence). With 0 bases clipped from V and 5 bases from J, the junction kept 6 bases outside the gene matches. This CDR3 reads CASSLGGTGGYHEQYF. As DNA, the CDR3 is TGTGCCAGCAGCTTGGGCGGGACAGGGGGCTACCACGAGCAGTACTTC.

The chain uses TRBV7-9 and TRBJ1-2; possibly TRBD1 for D (6 bases). V was cut by 4 bases and J by 7 bases, with 13 bases left in between. Germline loops: CDR1 SEHNR, CDR2 FQNEAQ (reference sequence). There are 13 residues in the CDR3. In DNA form, the CDR3 reads TGTGCCAGCAGCTCCCAGGGGTTGGGTGGCTACACCTTC. It yields the protein CASSSQGLGGYTF.

The chain couples TRBV27 to TRBJ1-5, with 10 bases identical to TRBD1. The trim removed 8 bases at V and 3 bases at J, leaving 10 bases unmatched. The CDR3 contains 16 residues. The germline gives CDR1 MNHEY, CDR2 SMNVEV (reference sequence). Here the CDR3 DNA reads TGTGCCAGCCCAAGCGGGACAGGGGACATCAATCAGCCCCAGCATTTT. It encodes CASPSGTGDINQPQHF.

The chain joins TRBV19 to TRBJ2-1, with 8 positions matching TRBD2. This CDR3 has 14 amino acids. Trimming removed 2 bases from V and 9 bases from J; junction bases left unmatched: 6. CDR1 LNHDA and CDR2 SQIVND come from the germline V gene (reference sequence). CDR3 amino acids: CASSISAGAIEQFF. CDR3 in DNA: TGTGCCAGTAGTATATCAGCGGGAGCGATTGAGCAGTTCTTC.

This clone was seen a few times. The chain combines TRBV6-6 with TRBJ2-2, with TRBD2 matching over 9 bases. Germline CDR1 and CDR2: MNHNY and SVGAGI (reference sequence). This CDR3 is 14 amino acids long. The J segment lost 3 bases and the V segment lost 6 bases, leaving 2 bases of the junction unmatched. This CDR3 reads CASRRLADTGELFF. CDR3 coding DNA: TGTGCCAGCAGACGACTAGCGGACACCGGGGAGCTGTTTTTT.

The chain combines TRBV21-1 with TRBJ2-2; TRBD1 was called by the table and not checked on the DNA. TRBV21-1 is deemed a pseudogene. CDR3 length: 17 amino acids. In DNA, the CDR3 is TGTGCCAGCAGCACTGCCACAGGGGCCGACAACACCGGGGAGCTGTTTTTT. This codes for CASSTATGADNTGELFF.

The sample holds a few counts of this clone. The chain has TRBV5-6 and TRBJ2-1, with 7 positions matching TRBD2. V trimming: 2 bases; J trimming: 6 bases; junction bases outside the gene matches: 11. The CDR3 covers 16 residues. Germline values: CDR1 SGHDT, CDR2 YYEEEE. CDR3 coding DNA: TGTGCCAGCAGCTTATATATGACTAGCCAAGGCAATGAGCAGTTCTTC. The encoded protein is CASSLYMTSQGNEQFF.

The chain carries TRBV11-3 and TRBJ1-2; D call uncertain. V was trimmed by 1 base and J by 4 bases, leaving 7 bases between them. Germline V lookup: CDR1 SGHNT, CDR2 YENEEA. This CDR3 is built from 13 residues. The CDR3 spells CASSLARPYGYTF. The CDR3 DNA reads TGTGCCAGCAGCTTAGCCAGACCCTATGGCTACACCTTC. Looking up the rest from reference TRBV11-3 and TRBJ1-2 gives the full variable domain: EAGVVQSPRYKIIEKKQPVAFWCNPISGHNTLYWYLQNLGQGPELLIRYENEEAVDDSQLPKDRFSAERLKGVDSTLKIQPAELGDSAVYLCASSLARPYGYTFGSGTRLTVV.

The chain carries TRBV4-1 and TRBJ2-5; 10 bases map to TRBD2. CDR3 length equals 16 residues. V dropped 4 bases and J dropped 1; count of bases not matched to a gene: 6. Germline-derived CDR1 and CDR2 are MGHRA and YSYEKL. The chain's CDR3 is CASSLTGLALQETQYF. In DNA, the CDR3 is TGCGCCAGCAGCCTAACGGGACTAGCGCTCCAAGAGACCCAGTACTTC.

V usage is TRBV5-1 and J usage is TRBJ2-2; D call uncertain. Germline V lookup: CDR1 SGHRS, CDR2 YFSETQ. This CDR3 contains 13 residues. V was shortened by 7 bases and J by 0 bases, with 7 bases between the two germline ends. The CDR3 loop is CASSAANTGELFF. The CDR3 DNA reads as TGCGCCAGCTCGGCGGCGAACACCGGGGAGCTGTTTTTT.

The rearrangement uses TRBV7-6 and TRBJ1-2; 10 bases fit TRBD1. This CDR3 region has 15 residues. Per the germline V gene, CDR1 is SGHVS and CDR2 is FNYEAQ. V dropped 5 bases and J dropped 5; count of bases not matched to a gene: 8. The CDR3 DNA reads TGTGCCAGCAGCAGAACCCGGACAGGGGGTTATGGCTACACCTTC. Amino acids: CASSRTRTGGYGYTF.

The rearrangement joins TRBV7-3 to TRBJ2-7, with 8 bases fitting TRBD2. Germline V gene sequence: CDR1 SGHTA, CDR2 FQGTGA. V shed 5 bases and J 4 bases; nucleotides not matched to a gene: 19. CDR3 size: 18 residues. DNA of the CDR3: TGTGCCAGCAGCCCGCGGGGTAGCGGGATGCCTAAGGGGTACGAGCAGTACTTC. This codes for CASSPRGSGMPKGYEQYF.